This TCR beta chain was recovered during a study of blood T cell repertoires in COVID-19. Study summary: Donors in the United States, Italy and Spain gave samples during acute or convalescent COVID-19.

Clones were read by immunoSEQ multiplex PCR, and TCRdb kept only the in-frame ones, dropping some. The sample yields some 300,000 clones, around 88% seen once. CDR1 and CDR2 from the germline V gene are WSHSY and SAAADI. V lost 8 bases and J lost 14, with 19 bases in between. The CDR3 loop spans 12 amino acids. The source is a woman younger than 45 who had recovered from COVID-19. Specimen: peripheral blood. This chain uses TRBV10-2 with TRBJ2-1, with D possibly being TRBD2 (5 bases). CDR3 residues: CASSEEGFLKFF. CDR3 sequence (DNA): TGCGCCAGCTCTGAAGAGGGCTTTCTGAAGTTCTTC.